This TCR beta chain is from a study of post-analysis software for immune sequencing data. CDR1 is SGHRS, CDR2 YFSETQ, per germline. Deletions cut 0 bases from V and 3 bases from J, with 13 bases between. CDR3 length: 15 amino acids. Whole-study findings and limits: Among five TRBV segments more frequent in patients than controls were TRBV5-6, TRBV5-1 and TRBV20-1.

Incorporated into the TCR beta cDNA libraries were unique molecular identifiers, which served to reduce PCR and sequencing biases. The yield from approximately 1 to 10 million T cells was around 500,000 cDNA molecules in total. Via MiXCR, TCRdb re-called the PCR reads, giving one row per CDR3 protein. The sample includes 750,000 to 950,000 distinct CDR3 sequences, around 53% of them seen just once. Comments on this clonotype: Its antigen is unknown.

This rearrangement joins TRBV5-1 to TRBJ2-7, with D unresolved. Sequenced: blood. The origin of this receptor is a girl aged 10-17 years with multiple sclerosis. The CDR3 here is CASSLESGTFYEQYF. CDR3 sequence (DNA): TGCGCCAGCAGCTTGGAGTCGGGCACCTTCTACGAGCAGTACTTC.